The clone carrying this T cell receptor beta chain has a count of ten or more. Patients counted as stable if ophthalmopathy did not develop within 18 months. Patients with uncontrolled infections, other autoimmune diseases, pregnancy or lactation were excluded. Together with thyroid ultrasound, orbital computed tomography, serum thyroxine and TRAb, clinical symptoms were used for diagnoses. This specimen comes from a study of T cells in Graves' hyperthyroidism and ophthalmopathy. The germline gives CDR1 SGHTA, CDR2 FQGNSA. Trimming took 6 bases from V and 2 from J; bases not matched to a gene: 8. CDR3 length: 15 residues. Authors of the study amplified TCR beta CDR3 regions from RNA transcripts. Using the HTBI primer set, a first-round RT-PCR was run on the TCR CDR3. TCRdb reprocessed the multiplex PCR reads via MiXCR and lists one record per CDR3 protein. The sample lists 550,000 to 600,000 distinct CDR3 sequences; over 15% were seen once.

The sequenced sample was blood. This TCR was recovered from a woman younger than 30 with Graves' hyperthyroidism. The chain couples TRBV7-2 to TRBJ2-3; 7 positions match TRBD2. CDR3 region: CASRRLAVNTDTQYF. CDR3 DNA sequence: TGTGCCAGCAGAAGACTAGCTGTCAACACAGATACGCAGTATTTT.